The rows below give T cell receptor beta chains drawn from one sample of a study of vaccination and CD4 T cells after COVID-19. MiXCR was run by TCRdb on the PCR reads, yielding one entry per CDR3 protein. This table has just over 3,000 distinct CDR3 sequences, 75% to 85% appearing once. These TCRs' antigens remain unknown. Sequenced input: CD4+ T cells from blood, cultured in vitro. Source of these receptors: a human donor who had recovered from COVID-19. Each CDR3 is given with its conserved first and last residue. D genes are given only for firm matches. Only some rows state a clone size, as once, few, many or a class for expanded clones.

CDR3nt: TGTGCCACCAGTGAAAGGGGAGCGGGGGGTAAGGATACGCAGTATTTT
CDR3aa: CATSERGAGGKDTQYF
abundance: -
d_gene: TRBD2
v_gene: TRBV24-1
j_gene: TRBJ2-3

CDR3nt: TGCAGTGCCCTGGGGATGGGGGGTCGCGCCGGAAGCAATCAGCCCCAGCATTTT
CDR3aa: CSALGMGGRAGSNQPQHF
abundance: -
d_gene: -
v_gene: TRBV20-1
j_gene: TRBJ1-5

CDR3nt: TGCAGTGCTAGAGATCGTGGGGTCAACTATGGCTACACCTTC
CDR3aa: CSARDRGVNYGYTF
abundance: -
d_gene: -
v_gene: TRBV20-1
j_gene: TRBJ1-2

CDR3nt: TGTGCCAGTGGGGGAAACTATGGCTACACCTTC
CDR3aa: CASGGNYGYTF
abundance: -
d_gene: -
v_gene: TRBV7-8
j_gene: TRBJ1-2

CDR3nt: TGTGCCAGCACATGGGTTGAGAATCAGCCCCAGCATTTT
CDR3aa: CASTWVENQPQHF
abundance: -
d_gene: -
v_gene: TRBV2
j_gene: TRBJ1-5

CDR3nt: TGTGCCAGCAGCTTAAGTGGGACGGGGTCCTACGAGCAGTACTTC
CDR3aa: CASSLSGTGSYEQYF
abundance: -
d_gene: -
v_gene: TRBV7-2
j_gene: TRBJ2-7

CDR3nt: TGCGCCAGCCTCCGAGAAGCGAACACCGGGGAGCTGTTTTTT
CDR3aa: CASLREANTGELFF
abundance: large
d_gene: -
v_gene: TRBV5-1
j_gene: TRBJ2-2

CDR3nt: TGTGCCAGCAGTGAATTGGGACAGACTAACACTGAAGCTTTCTTT
CDR3aa: CASSELGQTNTEAFF
abundance: -
d_gene: TRBD1
v_gene: TRBV2
j_gene: TRBJ1-1

CDR3nt: TGTGCCAGCAGCCCCGGAGCTGTAGGCGAGCAGTACTTC
CDR3aa: CASSPGAVGEQYF
abundance: -
d_gene: -
v_gene: TRBV7-3
j_gene: TRBJ2-7

CDR3nt: TGCAGTCCGGTGCTGTTATTGAACACCATATATTTT
CDR3aa: CSPVLLLNTIYF
abundance: -
d_gene: -
v_gene: TRBV20-1
j_gene: TRBJ1-3

CDR3nt: TGTGCCAGCGCAGTAGAGGGACTGGGCTACGAGCAGTACTTC
CDR3aa: CASAVEGLGYEQYF
abundance: -
d_gene: -
v_gene: TRBV10-3
j_gene: TRBJ2-7

CDR3nt: -
CDR3aa: CASSWLLRAVLRAGGNQPQHF
abundance: -
d_gene: -
v_gene: TRBV5-6
j_gene: TRBJ1-5

CDR3nt: TGTGCCAGCAGACTAGCGGGGGGGCTGAATACGCAGTATTTT
CDR3aa: CASRLAGGLNTQYF
abundance: -
d_gene: TRBD2
v_gene: TRBV27
j_gene: TRBJ2-3

CDR3nt: TGTGCCAGCAGCTTACAGGACAAAAAACTGTTTTTT
CDR3aa: CASSLQDKKLFF
abundance: -
d_gene: -
v_gene: TRBV7-2
j_gene: TRBJ1-4

CDR3nt: TGTGCCAGCGGTTCGGGACAGGGCGGTTCTGGGGCCAACGTCCTGACTTTC
CDR3aa: CASGSGQGGSGANVLTF
abundance: -
d_gene: TRBD1
v_gene: TRBV6-5
j_gene: TRBJ2-6

CDR3nt: TGTGCCAGCAGTGGGGGTAGCTCCTACAATGAGCAGTTCTTC
CDR3aa: CASSGGSSYNEQFF
abundance: -
d_gene: -
v_gene: TRBV2
j_gene: TRBJ2-1

CDR3nt: TGTGCCAGCAGTGAGTGGCAGAACAATCAGCCCCAGCATTTT
CDR3aa: CASSEWQNNQPQHF
abundance: -
d_gene: -
v_gene: TRBV25-1
j_gene: TRBJ1-5

CDR3nt: TGCAGTGCTTCAACAGGGTCGCACACTGAAGCTTTCTTT
CDR3aa: CSASTGSHTEAFF
abundance: -
d_gene: -
v_gene: TRBV20-1
j_gene: TRBJ1-1

CDR3nt: TGCAGTGCTAGAGTGCAGGGGAGGACCAATCAGCCCCAGCATTTT
CDR3aa: CSARVQGRTNQPQHF
abundance: -
d_gene: -
v_gene: TRBV20-1
j_gene: TRBJ1-5

CDR3nt: TGTGCCAGCAGCCATCCCGGGACTAGCGGGGGGCTCAATGAGCAGTTCTTC
CDR3aa: CASSHPGTSGGLNEQFF
abundance: -
d_gene: TRBD2
v_gene: TRBV5-4
j_gene: TRBJ2-1

CDR3nt: TGCAGTGCTAGATCCACCACTAGCGGGGGACCCACATACACAGATACGCAGTATTTT
CDR3aa: CSARSTTSGGPTYTDTQYF
abundance: -
d_gene: TRBD2
v_gene: TRBV20-1
j_gene: TRBJ2-3

CDR3nt: TGTGCCAGCAGTAGGGACGACAGGCTATTCTATGGCTACACCTTC
CDR3aa: CASSRDDRLFYGYTF
abundance: -
d_gene: -
v_gene: TRBV6-2/TRBV6-3
j_gene: TRBJ1-2

CDR3nt: TGCAGTGTACCAGGGACGTACCAAGAGACCCAGTACTTC
CDR3aa: CSVPGTYQETQYF
abundance: -
d_gene: -
v_gene: TRBV20-1
j_gene: TRBJ2-5

CDR3nt: TGTGCCAGCAGTTACGGACACCTACCAGATACGCAGTATTTT
CDR3aa: CASSYGHLPDTQYF
abundance: -
d_gene: -
v_gene: TRBV6-5
j_gene: TRBJ2-3

CDR3nt: TGTGCCAGCAGCTTTGGGGGCCCAGAGACCCAGTACTTC
CDR3aa: CASSFGGPETQYF
abundance: -
d_gene: -
v_gene: TRBV7-2
j_gene: TRBJ2-5

CDR3nt: TGTGCCAGCAGGGGGTGGGGGGACGAAAAACTGTTTTTT
CDR3aa: CASRGWGDEKLFF
abundance: -
d_gene: -
v_gene: TRBV27
j_gene: TRBJ1-4

CDR3nt: TGCGCCAGCAGCTTGGATCCCCTTGATACGCAGTATTTT
CDR3aa: CASSLDPLDTQYF
abundance: -
d_gene: -
v_gene: TRBV5-1
j_gene: TRBJ2-3

CDR3nt: TGTGCCATCAGTGAGGTCCTAAACTATGGCTACACCTTC
CDR3aa: CAISEVLNYGYTF
abundance: -
d_gene: -
v_gene: TRBV10-3
j_gene: TRBJ1-2

CDR3nt: TGTGCCATCAGTTTGGGACAGGGGGACTATGGCTACACCTTC
CDR3aa: CAISLGQGDYGYTF
abundance: large
d_gene: TRBD1
v_gene: TRBV10-3
j_gene: TRBJ1-2

CDR3nt: TGTGCCAGCAGCTCCCCCATGTCCCCCAGCACAGATACGCAGTATTTT
CDR3aa: CASSSPMSPSTDTQYF
abundance: -
d_gene: -
v_gene: TRBV7-2
j_gene: TRBJ2-3

CDR3nt: TGTGCCATCAGTACAGGGGACTATGGCTACACCTTC
CDR3aa: CAISTGDYGYTF
abundance: -
d_gene: TRBD1
v_gene: TRBV10-3
j_gene: TRBJ1-2

CDR3nt: TGTGCCAGCAGCCAAGTCTCGATCTCCTATAATTCACCCCTCCACTTT
CDR3aa: CASSQVSISYNSPLHF
abundance: -
d_gene: -
v_gene: TRBV4-2
j_gene: TRBJ1-6

CDR3nt: TGTGCCAGCAGCCTTGACAGGGTTCGGGGATGGGGCAATCAGCCCCAGCATTTT
CDR3aa: CASSLDRVRGWGNQPQHF
abundance: -
d_gene: TRBD1
v_gene: TRBV7-2
j_gene: TRBJ1-5

CDR3nt: TGTGCCATCAGTGAATCGGGGGGATCCTACAATGAGCAGTTCTTC
CDR3aa: CAISESGGSYNEQFF
abundance: few
d_gene: TRBD2
v_gene: TRBV10-3
j_gene: TRBJ2-1

CDR3nt: TGTGCCTGGACCCAGAGCTATGGCTACACCTTC
CDR3aa: CAWTQSYGYTF
abundance: -
d_gene: -
v_gene: TRBV30
j_gene: TRBJ1-2